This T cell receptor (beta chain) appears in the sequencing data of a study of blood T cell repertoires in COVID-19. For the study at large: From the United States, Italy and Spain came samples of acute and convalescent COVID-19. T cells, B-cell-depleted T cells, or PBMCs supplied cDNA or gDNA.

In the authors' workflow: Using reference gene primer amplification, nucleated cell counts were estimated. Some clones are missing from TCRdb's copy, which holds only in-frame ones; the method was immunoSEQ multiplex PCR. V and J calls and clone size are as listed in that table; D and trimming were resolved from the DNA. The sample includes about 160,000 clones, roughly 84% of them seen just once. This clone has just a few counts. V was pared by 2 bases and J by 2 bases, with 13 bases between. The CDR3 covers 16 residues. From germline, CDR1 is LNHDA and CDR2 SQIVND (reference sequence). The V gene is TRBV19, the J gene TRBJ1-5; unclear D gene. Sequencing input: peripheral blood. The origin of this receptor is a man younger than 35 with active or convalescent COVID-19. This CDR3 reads CASSIFNGYGNQPQHF. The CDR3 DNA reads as TGTGCCAGTAGTATATTTAACGGTTATGGCAATCAGCCCCAGCATTTT.